This T cell receptor (beta chain) comes out of a study of beta chain features in type 1 diabetes. Findings of the study overall: Patients with type 1 diabetes carried fewer insertions and had more deletions at their VDJ junctions. Within each of all four CD4+ subsets, Type 1 diabetes patients had TCRB CDR3s that were moderately but significantly shorter.

As to this clone: Its antigen remains unidentified. Other DNA sequences in this specimen translate into the identical CDR3.

Every bit of the isolated RNA underwent reverse transcription, so sequencing read expressed TCRB transcripts. This table comes from immunoSEQ multiplex PCR, and its TCRdb copy is limited to in-frame clones, with some not included. This table holds roughly 240,000 clones, around 22% found once. The V gene's germline CDR1 is SQVTM and CDR2 ANQGSEA. The CDR3 extends over 12 amino acids. Deletions cut 6 bases from V and 1 base from J, with 9 bases between. Sequences were obtained from naive CD4+ T cells from blood. The clonotype comes from a young woman with type 1 diabetes. This chain links TRBV29-1 with TRBJ2-5, with no clear D. The CDR3: CSVGQPQETQYF. As DNA, the CDR3 is TGCAGCGTGGGCCAACCCCAAGAGACCCAGTACTTC.